The clone carrying this T cell receptor (beta chain) was found many times. The sample originates from a study of T cell repertoires in cytomegalovirus infection. The CDR3 extends over 15 amino acids. Per the germline V gene, CDR1 is SGHTA and CDR2 is FQGNSA. Trimming took off 3 bases at V and 5 bases at J, with 16 bases between the two ends. A single record per CDR3 protein comes from TCRdb applying MiXCR to the reads. The table includes 200,000 to 300,000 distinct CDR3 sequences, 9% to 15% detected once. The genes are TRBV7-2 and TRBJ1-2, with a possible D match to TRBD1 (6 bases). The clonotype was recovered from a human donor in good health (CMV status not recorded). Some clones in this sample may be carry-over from other donors' samples. What was sequenced was PBMCs. In DNA, the CDR3 is TGTGCCAGCAGCTTTGGGGCAGGGGATAGTTATGGCTACACCTTC. It yields the protein CASSFGAGDSYGYTF.